This T cell receptor beta chain was identified during a study of T cell responses to AZD1222 COVID-19 vaccine. Study conclusions and caveats: It should be noted that donors were predominantly white British and more often female, and clonal diversity was possibly underestimated. The span of vaccine-associated CD4 TCRs extended across spike, with dominance at 160-218 and 743-854. The breadth and depth of Spike-specific TCRs increased once two AZD1222 doses had been given.

Pooling of second doses given at about 4 or about 12 weeks was done. This table comes from immunoSEQ multiplex PCR, and its TCRdb copy is limited to in-frame clones, with some not included. The sample consists of some 120,000 clones, 85% of them appearing once. Comment on this clone: The antigen is not known.

This TCR came from an adult who received the AZD1222 COVID-19 vaccine. Sequencing was performed on peripheral blood, taken 28 days after the second AZD1222 dose.

As DNA, the CDR3 is TGTGCCAGTAGTATAGATTGGTCCCAGGGGGAAGGGCAGTTCTTC. Its protein product is CASSIDWSQGEGQFF. The rearrangement joins TRBV19 to TRBJ2-1, with TRBD1 identical over 7 bases. Germline-derived CDR1 and CDR2 are LNHDA and SQIVND (reference sequence). CDR3 length: 15 amino acids. The ends lost 0 bases at V and 12 bases at J; junction bases unmatched: 11.